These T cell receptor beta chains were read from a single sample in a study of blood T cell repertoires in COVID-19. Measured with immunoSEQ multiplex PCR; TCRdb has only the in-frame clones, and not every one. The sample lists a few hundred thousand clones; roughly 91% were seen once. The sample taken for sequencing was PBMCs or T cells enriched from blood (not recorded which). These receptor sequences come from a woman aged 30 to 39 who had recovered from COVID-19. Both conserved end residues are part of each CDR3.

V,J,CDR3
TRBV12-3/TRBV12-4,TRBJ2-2,CASSPAGTGELFF
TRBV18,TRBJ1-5,CASSPGQGQPQHF
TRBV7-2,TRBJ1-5,CASSLALSQPQHF
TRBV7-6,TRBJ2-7,CASSLVPDRVYEQYF
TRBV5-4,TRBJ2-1,CASSLGRGGYNEQFF
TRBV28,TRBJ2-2,CASSSRLAENTGELFF
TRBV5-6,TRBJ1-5,CASSSGLLGGNQPQHF
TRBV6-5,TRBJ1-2,CASSYADGQGGSYTF
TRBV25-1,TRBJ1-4,CASSDPGQMNEKLFF
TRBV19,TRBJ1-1,CASSHGGRTEAFF
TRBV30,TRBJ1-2,CAGNGQNNYGYTF
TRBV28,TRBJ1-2,CASSVLQAIYGYTF
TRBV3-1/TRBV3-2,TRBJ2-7,CASSQDIGTIYEQYF
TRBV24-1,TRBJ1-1,CATLDNTEAFF
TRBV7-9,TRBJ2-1,CASSFLTPAYNEQFF
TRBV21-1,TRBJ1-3,CASSKFGGGVGNTIYF
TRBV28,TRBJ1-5,CASSPPSLGLSNQPQHF
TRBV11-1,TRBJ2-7,CASSLGTGETYEQYF
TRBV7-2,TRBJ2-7,CASSLIQGSYEQYF
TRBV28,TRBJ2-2,CASRDGTTNTGELFF
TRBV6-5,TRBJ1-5,CASSRDTNQPQHF
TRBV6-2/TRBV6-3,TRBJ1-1,CASSFRQGFMNTEAFF
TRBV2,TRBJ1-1,CASNGGQGPFRPPEAFF
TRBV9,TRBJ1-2,CASTETGTPASYGYTF
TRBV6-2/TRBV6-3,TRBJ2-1,CASSYAGTSGRGDEQFF
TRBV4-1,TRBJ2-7,CASSQDEGSAGGALEQYF
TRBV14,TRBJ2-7,CASSHPPISTENYEQYF
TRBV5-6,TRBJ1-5,CASSFRGVQNQPQHF
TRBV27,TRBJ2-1,CASSLSRTYNEQFF
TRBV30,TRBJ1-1,CAWRTWDKGSEAFF
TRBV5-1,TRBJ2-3,CASSFGAGEWTDTQYF